This TCR beta chain appears in the sequencing data of a study of cytomegalovirus exposure and HLA in healthy donors. Primers included in the PCR were 60 Vbeta and 13 Jbeta primers. Original processing methods: Unique TCR beta chains numbered roughly 80 million in a later analysis, with some 9.9 million shared. The method was immunoSEQ multiplex PCR; TCRdb's version includes in-frame clones alone and lacks a portion of them. V and J calls and clone size are those listed in that table; D and trimming were worked out from the DNA. Here the sample table reports around 80,000 clones. The CDR3 extends over 14 amino acids. Looked up from germline, CDR1 is LNHDA and CDR2 is SQIVND (reference sequence). V lost 4 bases and J lost 1; bases outside the gene matches: 3.

The chain is built from TRBV19 and TRBJ1-1, with 7 bases aligning to TRBD1. Sequenced sample: PBMCs. This receptor was identified in a man aged 35 to 55 in good health and CMV-seronegative. The CDR3 here is CASSRTGENTEAFF. The CDR3 DNA is TGTGCCAGTAGTAGGACAGGAGAGAACACTGAAGCTTTCTTT.